The entry below describes one T cell receptor beta chain. The sample originates from a study of blood T cell repertoires in COVID-19. Study information: The United States, Italy and Spain provided the acute and convalescent COVID-19 samples. In each case, the material was cDNA or gDNA derived from T cells, B-cell-depleted T cells, or PBMCs.

In the original analysis: Counts of nucleated cells, estimated from reference gene primer amplification, were obtained. Here immunoSEQ multiplex PCR was the method, and the copy in TCRdb shows in-frame clones only, minus some. That table furnishes V, J and clone size, whereas the DNA furnished D and trimming. This repertoire shows about 100,000 clones, roughly 82% found once; its top ten account for 26%. V shed 5 bases and J shed 7 bases, with 17 bases lying between them. Germline CDR1 is SGHVS and CDR2 is FNYEAQ. This CDR3 spans 15 amino acids. The clonotype was recovered from a man between 60 and 75 years old with acute or convalescent COVID-19. The source material was peripheral blood. V is TRBV7-6 and J is TRBJ2-2; D is uncertain. The DNA of the CDR3 is TGTGCCAGCAGCCCGACGCGGAGTCGTCACGGGGAGCTGTTTTTT. Protein sequence: CASSPTRSRHGELFF.